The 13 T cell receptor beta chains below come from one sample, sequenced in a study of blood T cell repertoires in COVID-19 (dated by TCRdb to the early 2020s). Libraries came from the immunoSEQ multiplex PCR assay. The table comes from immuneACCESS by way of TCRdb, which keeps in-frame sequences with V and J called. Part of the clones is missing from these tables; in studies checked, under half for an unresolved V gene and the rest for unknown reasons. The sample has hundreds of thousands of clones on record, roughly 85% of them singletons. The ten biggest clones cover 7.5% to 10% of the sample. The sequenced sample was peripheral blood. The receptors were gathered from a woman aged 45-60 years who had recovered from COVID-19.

Here the CDR3 DNA reads TGTGCCAGCAGTTTGGAGACCTACGGACCCCTCCACTTT. It encodes CASSLETYGPLHF. The genes are TRBV6-2 or TRBV6-3 and TRBJ1-6; D is uncertain. The CDR3 covers 13 residues. The germline V and J ends were trimmed by 4 bases and 12 bases, with 13 bases remaining between them. CDR1 and CDR2 (germline): MNHEY, SVGEGT.

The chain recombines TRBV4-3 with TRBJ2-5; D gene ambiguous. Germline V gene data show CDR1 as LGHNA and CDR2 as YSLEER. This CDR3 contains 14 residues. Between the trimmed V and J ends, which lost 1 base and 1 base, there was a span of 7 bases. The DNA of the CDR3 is TGCGCCAGCAGCCAAGGGCTTCCCCAAGAGACCCAGTACTTC. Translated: CASSQGLPQETQYF.

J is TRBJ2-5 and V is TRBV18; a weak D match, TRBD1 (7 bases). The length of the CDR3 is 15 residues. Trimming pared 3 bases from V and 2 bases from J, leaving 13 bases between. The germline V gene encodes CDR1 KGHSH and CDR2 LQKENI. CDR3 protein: CASSPQQGTQETQYF. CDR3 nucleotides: TGTGCCAGCTCACCTCAACAGGGGACTCAAGAGACCCAGTACTTC.

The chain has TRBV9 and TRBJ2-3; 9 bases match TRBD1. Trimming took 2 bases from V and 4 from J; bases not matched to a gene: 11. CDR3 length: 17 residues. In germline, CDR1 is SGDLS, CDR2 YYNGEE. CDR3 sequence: CASSVRGGQGRADTQYF. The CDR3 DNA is TGTGCCAGCAGCGTCAGGGGGGGACAGGGAAGGGCAGATACGCAGTATTTT.

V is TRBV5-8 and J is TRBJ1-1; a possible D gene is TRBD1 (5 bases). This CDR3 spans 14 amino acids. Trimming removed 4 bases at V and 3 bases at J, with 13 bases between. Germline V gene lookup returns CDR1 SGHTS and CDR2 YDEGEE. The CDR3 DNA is TGTGCCAGCAGCGAAGGACAAGGTCACACTGAAGCTTTCTTT. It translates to CASSEGQGHTEAFF.

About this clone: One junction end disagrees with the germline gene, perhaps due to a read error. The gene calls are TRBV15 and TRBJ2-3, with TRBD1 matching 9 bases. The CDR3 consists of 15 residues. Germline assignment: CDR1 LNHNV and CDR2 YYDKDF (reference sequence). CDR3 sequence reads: CASSRDRVGTDTQYF. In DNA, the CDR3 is TGTGCCTCCAGCAGGGACAGGGTTGGCACAGATACGCAGTATTTT.

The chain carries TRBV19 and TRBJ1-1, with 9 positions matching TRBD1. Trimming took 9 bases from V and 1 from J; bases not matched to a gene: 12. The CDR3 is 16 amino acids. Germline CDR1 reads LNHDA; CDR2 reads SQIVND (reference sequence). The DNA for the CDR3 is TGTGCCAGCCTACCCCTAACAGGGGGCGAGAACACTGAAGCTTTCTTT. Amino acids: CASLPLTGGENTEAFF.

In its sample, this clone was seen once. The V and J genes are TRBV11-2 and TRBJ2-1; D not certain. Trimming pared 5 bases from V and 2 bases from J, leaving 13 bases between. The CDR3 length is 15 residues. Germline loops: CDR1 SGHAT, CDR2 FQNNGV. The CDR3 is CASSQVAGTYNEQFF. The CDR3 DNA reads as TGTGCCAGCAGCCAAGTAGCCGGAACCTACAATGAGCAGTTCTTC.

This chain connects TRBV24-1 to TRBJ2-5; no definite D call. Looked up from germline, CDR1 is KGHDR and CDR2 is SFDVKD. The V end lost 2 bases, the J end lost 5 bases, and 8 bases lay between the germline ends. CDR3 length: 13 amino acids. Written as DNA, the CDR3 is TGTGCCACCAGTGATTCCGTTGCGGAGACCCAGTACTTC. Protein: CATSDSVAETQYF.

The CDR3 DNA is TGTGCCAGCAGCGTCCGGACAGGGAATGCCGGGGAGCTGTTTTTT. Protein sequence: CASSVRTGNAGELFF. The V and J genes are TRBV2 and TRBJ2-2; 8 bases map to TRBD1. CDR1 and CDR2 (germline): SNHLY, FYNNEI. V shed 6 bases and J 6 bases; nucleotides not matched to a gene: 9. This CDR3 has 15 residues.

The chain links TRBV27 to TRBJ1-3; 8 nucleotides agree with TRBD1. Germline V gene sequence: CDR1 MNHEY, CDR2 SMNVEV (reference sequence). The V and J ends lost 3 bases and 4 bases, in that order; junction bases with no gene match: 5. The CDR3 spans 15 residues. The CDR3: CASSFQGAIGNTIYF. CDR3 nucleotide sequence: TGTGCCAGCAGTTTTCAGGGGGCTATCGGAAACACCATATATTTT.

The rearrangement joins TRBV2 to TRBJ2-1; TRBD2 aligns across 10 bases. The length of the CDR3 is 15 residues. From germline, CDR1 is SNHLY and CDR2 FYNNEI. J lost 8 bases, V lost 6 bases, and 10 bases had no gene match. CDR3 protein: CASSGQRGGLYEQFF. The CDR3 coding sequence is TGTGCCAGCAGCGGCCAGCGGGGGGGCCTCTATGAGCAGTTCTTC.

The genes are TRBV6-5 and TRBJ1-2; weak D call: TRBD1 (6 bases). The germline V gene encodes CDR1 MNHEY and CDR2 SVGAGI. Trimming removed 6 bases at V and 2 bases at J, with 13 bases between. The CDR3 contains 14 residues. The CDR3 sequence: CASRETGANYGYTF. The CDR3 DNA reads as TGTGCCAGCAGGGAGACAGGAGCAAACTATGGCTACACCTTC.